Listed below are T cell receptor beta chains from one sample, sequenced in a study of response to subunit inactivated influenza vaccine. MiXCR, run by TCRdb on the RT-PCR reads, gives a single entry per CDR3 protein. The profile shows under 950,000 distinct CDR3 sequences, 20% to 25% of them singletons. Sequences were derived from PBMCs from blood, sampled around 5 days after vaccination. Source of these receptors: a middle-aged man who received an inactivated influenza vaccine. Both conserved end residues are part of each CDR3. D genes are given only for firm matches. Clone size appears in some rows only: once, few, many, or a class for an expanded clone.

clone_size | j_call | d_call | v_call | cdr3_aa | cdr3_nt
. | TRBJ2-2 | . | TRBV20-1 | CSWQGGGELFF | TGCAGTTGGCAGGGAGGCGGGGAGCTGTTTTTT
. | TRBJ2-1 | TRBD2 | TRBV4-2 | CASSQSGTSGENEQFF | TGTGCCAGCAGCCAATCTGGGACTAGCGGGGAAAATGAGCAGTTCTTC
once | TRBJ2-1 | TRBD1 | TRBV12-3/TRBV12-4 | CASSGIRDRGEQFF | TGTGCCAGCAGTGGGATCCGGGACAGAGGTGAGCAGTTCTTC
. | TRBJ2-1 | TRBD2 | TRBV20-1 | CSARDGGRGRGEQFF | TGCAGTGCTAGAGATGGCGGGAGGGGGAGGGGTGAGCAGTTCTTC
. | TRBJ2-6 | TRBD1 | TRBV6-1 | CASSPQGAGGANVLTF | TGTGCCAGCAGCCCACAGGGGGCGGGAGGGGCCAACGTCCTGACTTTC
few | TRBJ2-5 | . | TRBV12-3/TRBV12-4 | CASSLIGVAETQYF | TGTGCCAGCAGTTTAATAGGGGTGGCGGAGACCCAGTACTTC
. | TRBJ1-5 | . | TRBV7-2 | CASDGGYQPQHF | TGTGCCAGCGACGGGGGGTATCAGCCCCAGCATTTT
. | TRBJ1-5 | . | TRBV7-2 | CASSSQDGGNQPQHF | TGTGCCAGCAGCTCCCAGGACGGAGGCAATCAGCCCCAGCATTTT
. | TRBJ1-4 | TRBD1 | TRBV5-6 | CASSRRGLLEKLFF | TGTGCCAGCAGCCGCAGGGGGCTTCTTGAAAAACTGTTTTTT
. | TRBJ2-7 | . | TRBV9 | CASSVAAGAEQYF | TGTGCCAGCAGCGTAGCGGCAGGGGCCGAGCAGTACTTC
few | TRBJ2-7 | . | TRBV5-1 | CASSLDGRLFGEQYF | TGCGCCAGCAGCTTGGATGGCCGCCTCTTCGGCGAGCAGTACTTC
few | TRBJ2-1 | TRBD2 | TRBV12-3/TRBV12-4 | CASSSGTTEQFF | TGTGCCAGCAGTTCCGGGACTACTGAGCAGTTCTTC
few | TRBJ2-7 | . | TRBV15 | CATSRDRAGVTYEQYF | TGTGCCACCAGCAGAGATAGGGCGGGTGTTACCTACGAGCAGTACTTC
. | TRBJ1-1 | . | TRBV29-1 | CSVRGINTEAFF | TGCAGCGTCCGGGGTATTAACACTGAAGCTTTCTTT
. | TRBJ1-1 | . | TRBV5-6 | CASSLETRYTEAFF | TGTGCCAGCAGCCTTGAGACCCGCTACACTGAAGCTTTCTTT
. | TRBJ2-7 | . | TRBV6-1 | CASSQFDRTYEQYF | TGTGCCAGCAGTCAATTTGACAGGACCTACGAGCAGTACTTC
few | TRBJ2-1 | . | TRBV4-2 | CASSQGGPLEGNEQFF | TGTGCCAGCAGCCAAGGCGGACCGCTCGAAGGCAATGAGCAGTTCTTC
. | TRBJ2-3 | TRBD2 | TRBV15 | CATSRGTSGDADTQYF | TGTGCCACCAGCAGGGGGACTAGCGGGGACGCAGATACGCAGTATTTT
few | TRBJ2-2 | TRBD2 | TRBV4-3 | CASSQPGTTSSGELFF | TGCGCCAGCAGCCAGCCCGGGACTACTTCTTCCGGGGAGCTGTTTTTT
. | TRBJ1-1 | . | TRBV29-1 | CSVAPQGLGEAFF | TGCAGCGTTGCCCCCCAGGGTCTGGGTGAAGCTTTCTTT
few | TRBJ2-7 | TRBD2 | TRBV10-2 | CASSPGLAGGGYEQYF | TGCGCCAGCAGTCCGGGACTAGCGGGAGGAGGCTACGAGCAGTACTTC
many | TRBJ1-2 | . | TRBV20-1 | CSTDVGGYTF | TGCAGTACCGATGTAGGTGGCTACACCTTC
few | TRBJ2-7 | TRBD1 | TRBV20-1 | CSARDPTGVEQYF | TGCAGTGCTAGAGATCCGACAGGGGTCGAGCAGTACTTC
. | TRBJ1-6 | . | TRBV6-2/TRBV6-3 | CASSDSLGSPLHF | TGTGCCAGCTCGGACAGCCTGGGGTCACCCCTCCACTTT
. | TRBJ1-2 | TRBD1 | TRBV24-1 | CATSDPRDRGYGYTF | TGTGCCACCAGTGACCCCCGGGACAGAGGCTATGGCTACACCTTC
few | TRBJ2-3 | . | TRBV5-1 | CASRVPYTDTQYF | TGCGCCAGCAGGGTACCGTACACAGATACGCAGTATTTT
few | TRBJ2-1 | TRBD1 | TRBV4-2 | CASSHQGQGLNEQFF | TGTGCCAGCAGCCATCAGGGACAGGGACTCAATGAGCAGTTCTTC
. | TRBJ1-1 | . | TRBV10-2 | CTSSEGTVNTEAFF | TGCACCAGCAGTGAAGGAACAGTGAACACTGAAGCTTTCTTT
. | TRBJ2-5 | . | TRBV4-1 | CASSHPLRSAETQYF | TGCGCCAGCAGCCATCCCCTCCGGTCCGCGGAGACCCAGTACTTC
few | TRBJ2-7 | . | TRBV5-1 | CASRADGSSYEQYF | TGCGCCAGCCGTGCGGACGGGAGCTCCTACGAGCAGTACTTC
many | TRBJ2-1 | TRBD2 | TRBV9 | CASSVETSGNEQFF | TGTGCCAGCAGCGTAGAGACTAGCGGCAATGAGCAGTTCTTC
. | TRBJ2-7 | TRBD2 | TRBV6-2/TRBV6-3 | CASHYVRGVTSYEQYF | TGTGCCAGCCACTACGTTCGGGGGGTTACTTCCTACGAGCAGTACTTC
. | TRBJ2-7 | . | TRBV5-6 | CASSNLAYEQYF | TGTGCCAGCAGCAACCTAGCCTACGAGCAGTACTTC
. | TRBJ1-6 | . | TRBV20-1 | CSPSDGTYNSPLHF | TGCAGCCCTTCGGACGGAACTTATAATTCACCCCTCCACTTT
. | TRBJ1-1 | . | TRBV9 | CASSVVDVEAFF | TGTGCCAGCAGCGTAGTGGACGTAGAAGCTTTCTTT
. | TRBJ2-1 | TRBD2 | TRBV4-1 | CASRALAGGSSYNEQFF | TGCGCCAGCAGAGCCCTAGCGGGGGGAAGCTCCTACAATGAGCAGTTCTTC
. | TRBJ2-3 | TRBD2 | TRBV6-5 | CASSYSRRGARDTQYF | TGTGCCAGCAGTTACTCGAGGCGGGGGGCACGGGATACGCAGTATTTT
. | TRBJ2-3 | TRBD2 | TRBV18 | CASSPRGGPDTQYF | TGTGCCAGCTCACCAAGGGGAGGGCCAGATACGCAGTATTTT
. | TRBJ2-2 | . | TRBV4-3 | CASSLGHGTGELFF | TGCGCCAGCAGCCTGGGACACGGCACCGGGGAGCTGTTTTTT
. | TRBJ2-5 | . | TRBV20-1 | CSANRGGLYLETQYF | TGCAGTGCGAACAGGGGGGGCCTGTACTTAGAGACCCAGTACTTC
. | TRBJ2-7 | . | TRBV2 | CASSSSDSYEQYF | TGTGCCAGCAGTTCTAGCGACTCCTACGAGCAGTACTTC
. | TRBJ2-1 | . | TRBV20-1 | CSARDPQTGTYNEQFF | TGCAGTGCTAGAGATCCCCAAACAGGGACCTACAATGAGCAGTTCTTC
few | TRBJ2-5 | . | TRBV28 | CASSVGQIETQYF | TGTGCCAGCTCGGTGGGACAAATCGAGACCCAGTACTTC
few | TRBJ2-2 | . | TRBV29-1 | CSVGLETGELFF | TGCAGCGTCGGGCTGGAGACCGGGGAGCTGTTTTTT
many | TRBJ2-1 | TRBD1 | TRBV11-2 | CASSFISRQGPLQGQFF | TGTGCCAGCAGCTTTATTTCCCGACAGGGGCCTTTGCAAGGGCAGTTCTTC
few | TRBJ2-1 | TRBD2 | TRBV7-2 | CASSTVLAGSYNEQFF | TGTGCCAGCAGCACAGTACTAGCGGGCTCCTACAATGAGCAGTTCTTC
. | TRBJ2-5 | TRBD2 | TRBV5-6 | CASSRSPGTSVGPGETQYF | TGTGCCAGCAGTCGCTCCCCCGGGACTAGCGTCGGACCGGGAGAGACCCAGTACTTC
. | TRBJ2-5 | TRBD2 | TRBV5-1 | CASSPGGLYGSETQYF | TGCGCCAGCAGCCCGGGGGGACTCTACGGTTCGGAGACCCAGTACTTC
many | TRBJ2-6 | TRBD1 | TRBV10-3 | CASRTGAISGANVLTF | TGTGCCTCGCGGACAGGGGCTATCTCTGGGGCCAACGTCCTGACTTTC
. | TRBJ2-7 | . | TRBV12-3/TRBV12-4 | CASSFELAKSEQYF | TGTGCCAGCAGTTTCGAACTAGCTAAGTCCGAGCAGTACTTC
. | TRBJ1-2 | TRBD1 | TRBV12-3/TRBV12-4 | CASSRGQKTYGYTF | TGTGCCAGCAGCAGGGGACAGAAGACCTATGGCTACACCTTC
. | TRBJ2-7 | . | TRBV12-3/TRBV12-4 | CVSRAGTSVDEQYF | TGTGTCAGCAGAGCCGGGACCTCGGTCGACGAGCAGTACTTC